The TCR beta chain described here comes from a study of cytomegalovirus exposure and HLA in healthy donors. Study-wide points: In a later analysis, compared with equally common non-associated chains, HLA-associated beta chains were more expanded.

A multiplex PCR was run with 60 Vbeta primers and 13 Jbeta primers. Only in-frame clones appear in the TCRdb table, and some are missing; sequencing was by immunoSEQ multiplex PCR. The sample holds more than 90,000 clones. About this clone: Its matching antigen is unknown.

This CDR3 is built from 16 residues. The V segment lost 8 bases and the J segment 2 bases; nucleotides outside the gene matches: 11. The germline CDR1 and CDR2 sequences are ENHRY and SYGVKD. Specimen: PBMCs. The origin of this receptor is a middle-aged man in good health and CMV-seropositive. This chain connects TRBV10-3 to TRBJ2-3; 9 nucleotides agree with TRBD2. DNA of the CDR3: TGTGCCATCCGCAGCGGGCTAGCGGGAACCACAGATACGCAGTATTTT. It yields the protein CAIRSGLAGTTDTQYF.